This entry describes one T cell receptor (beta chain). The sample originates from a study of chemoradiotherapy in HPV16-positive cancers. Germline V gives CDR1 WNHNN, CDR2 SYGVQD (reference sequence). The CDR3 consists of 13 residues. Trimming took 10 bases from V and 1 from J, leaving 11 bases between them. Produced via immunoSEQ multiplex PCR; TCRdb's table is partial and in-frame only. Here the sample spans approximately 58,000 clones, around nine tenths being singletons. The genes are TRBV10-1 and TRBJ2-4, with a possible D match to TRBD1 (5 bases). The receptor's source is a human donor with HPV-associated anogenital cancer. Sequences were derived from blood, sampled from a patient who underwent chemoradiotherapy. This CDR3 is CATRVMAKNIQYF. In DNA form, the CDR3 reads TGCGCCACCAGGGTCATGGCCAAAAACATTCAGTACTTC.